The clone carrying this T cell receptor (beta chain) occurred once. Some clones are missing from TCRdb's copy, which holds only in-frame ones; the method was immunoSEQ multiplex PCR. The sample holds about 360,000 clones; around 86% are singletons and the top ten take over 2.5%. The sample belongs to a study of blood T cell repertoires in COVID-19. As for the study in general: Sources were T cells, B-cell-depleted T cells, or PBMCs; the material itself was cDNA or gDNA.

The CDR3 has 14 residues. V shed 2 bases and J 4 bases; nucleotides not matched to a gene: 3. From germline, CDR1 is SEHNR and CDR2 FQNEAQ (reference sequence). The receptor's source is a human donor in a cohort sampled during active COVID-19. Material for sequencing was peripheral blood. The rearrangement joins TRBV7-9 to TRBJ2-3; 7 nucleotides agree with TRBD1. The CDR3 DNA reads TGTGCCAGCAGCTTACCAGGGGGTCCAGATACGCAGTATTTT. Translating gives CASSLPGGPDTQYF.